The rows below give T cell receptor beta chains drawn from one sample of a study of early T cells in non-severe SARS-CoV-2 infection. Each CDR3 protein is one row after TCRdb ran MiXCR on the 5' RACE reads. The sample yields around 70,000 distinct CDR3 sequences, over 8% seen once. Sample: whole blood. The receptors stem from an adult who was a healthcare worker with PCR-confirmed SARS-CoV-2 infection or an uninfected control (not recorded which). Both conserved end residues are part of each CDR3. Each record gives: CDR3 protein, J gene, V gene.

CDR3: CASSLSDNQPQHF; J: TRBJ1-5; V: TRBV7-9
CDR3: CASSLRSDSGNTIYF; J: TRBJ1-3; V: TRBV11-1
CDR3: CASSYSLGLAVYEQYF; J: TRBJ2-7; V: TRBV6-5
CDR3: CSAGQIAGGYTDTQYF; J: TRBJ2-3; V: TRBV20-1
CDR3: CSASGPNRAMGQFF; J: TRBJ2-1; V: TRBV20-1
CDR3: CSVGTPRGSGDANEQYF; J: TRBJ2-7; V: TRBV29-1
CDR3: CASSFPGGTDTQYF; J: TRBJ2-3; V: TRBV12-3/TRBV12-4
CDR3: CAWSVLADYNEQFF; J: TRBJ2-1; V: TRBV30
CDR3: CASSLARTSGTGELFF; J: TRBJ2-2; V: TRBV11-2
CDR3: CASSLAAAAGVQETQYF; J: TRBJ2-5; V: TRBV7-9
CDR3: CSVRTSGSAYEQYF; J: TRBJ2-7; V: TRBV29-1
CDR3: CASSYREASDTQYF; J: TRBJ2-3; V: TRBV6-2/TRBV6-3
CDR3: CASSSRASGSIEQFF; J: TRBJ2-1; V: TRBV5-4
CDR3: CSVATGQDTLAQYF; J: TRBJ2-5; V: TRBV29-1
CDR3: CADRYSYGYTF; J: TRBJ1-2; V: TRBV29-1
CDR3: CASSPRGGVTAQYF; J: TRBJ2-7; V: TRBV11-2
CDR3: CASSLGVDNSPLHF; J: TRBJ1-6; V: TRBV5-1
CDR3: CSARDASGRERNEQFF; J: TRBJ2-1; V: TRBV20-1
CDR3: CAISESRPTDTQYF; J: TRBJ2-3; V: TRBV10-3
CDR3: CASSENYYNEQFF; J: TRBJ2-1; V: TRBV2
CDR3: CASLGLAGEETQYF; J: TRBJ2-5; V: TRBV2
CDR3: CASSSRIAGVSEQFF; J: TRBJ2-1; V: TRBV7-8
CDR3: CASSDYRDETQYF; J: TRBJ2-5; V: TRBV5-6
CDR3: CASTSLGGLGNQPQHF; J: TRBJ1-5; V: TRBV6-2/TRBV6-3
CDR3: CASSPQGNTQYF; J: TRBJ2-3; V: TRBV7-9
CDR3: CSATSGTSGSNEQFF; J: TRBJ2-1; V: TRBV20-1
CDR3: CASSFRQGLAGSEQFF; J: TRBJ2-1; V: TRBV7-2
CDR3: CASSSKFNEQFF; J: TRBJ2-1; V: TRBV11-2
CDR3: CASSQGQTYEQYF; J: TRBJ2-7; V: TRBV3-1
CDR3: CASSWMERTGELFF; J: TRBJ2-2; V: TRBV7-2
CDR3: CSARRASGPNQETQYF; J: TRBJ2-5; V: TRBV20-1
CDR3: CASSQDIRRAGVPDTQYF; J: TRBJ2-3; V: TRBV4-3
CDR3: CASSQGGGASTDTQYF; J: TRBJ2-3; V: TRBV23-1
CDR3: CASSSGDSNTEAFF; J: TRBJ1-1; V: TRBV12-3/TRBV12-4
CDR3: CASSVLAELSSYNEQFF; J: TRBJ2-1; V: TRBV2
CDR3: CASSSGQGARTQYF; J: TRBJ2-5; V: TRBV5-4
CDR3: CATGTADARGTDTQYF; J: TRBJ2-3; V: TRBV10-3
CDR3: CASSWSQQRNEQFF; J: TRBJ2-1; V: TRBV19
CDR3: CASSQRVAGGPGNTQYF; J: TRBJ2-3; V: TRBV7-2
CDR3: CATSDGRHGYTF; J: TRBJ1-2; V: TRBV24-1
CDR3: CASSFSGSDEQYF; J: TRBJ2-7; V: TRBV3-1
CDR3: CASSEASGNEQYF; J: TRBJ2-7; V: TRBV10-2
CDR3: CATSDGTSGLPQHF; J: TRBJ1-5; V: TRBV24-1
CDR3: CASSLMRNPSYNEQFF; J: TRBJ2-1; V: TRBV7-2
CDR3: CSATSGRAQETQYF; J: TRBJ2-5; V: TRBV20-1
CDR3: CSVEAAYGYTF; J: TRBJ1-2; V: TRBV29-1
CDR3: CASSPRSSGRSDTQYF; J: TRBJ2-3; V: TRBV18
CDR3: CTIAGPNGQFF; J: TRBJ2-1; V: TRBV20-1
CDR3: CASSLARADYGYTF; J: TRBJ1-2; V: TRBV5-1